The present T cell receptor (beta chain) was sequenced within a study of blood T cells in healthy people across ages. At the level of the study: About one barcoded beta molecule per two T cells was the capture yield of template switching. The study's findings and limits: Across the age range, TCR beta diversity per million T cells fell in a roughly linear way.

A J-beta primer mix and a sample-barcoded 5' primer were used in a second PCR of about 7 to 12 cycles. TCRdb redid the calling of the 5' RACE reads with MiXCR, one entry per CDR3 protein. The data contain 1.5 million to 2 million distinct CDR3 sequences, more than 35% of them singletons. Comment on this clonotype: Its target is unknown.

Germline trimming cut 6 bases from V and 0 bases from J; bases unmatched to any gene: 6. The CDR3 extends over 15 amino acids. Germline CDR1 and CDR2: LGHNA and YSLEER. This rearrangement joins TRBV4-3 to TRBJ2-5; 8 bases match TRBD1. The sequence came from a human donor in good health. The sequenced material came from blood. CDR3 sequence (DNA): TGCGCCAGCAGTCCGGACAGGGAGGACCAAGAGACCCAGTACTTC. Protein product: CASSPDREDQETQYF.